This entry describes one T cell receptor (beta chain). This specimen belongs to a study of blood T cell repertoires in COVID-19. Study details: Italy, Spain and the United States were the sources of the convalescent and acute COVID-19 samples. From T cells, B-cell-depleted T cells, or PBMCs came the material, which was cDNA or gDNA.

Measured with immunoSEQ multiplex PCR; TCRdb has only the in-frame clones, and not every one. The sample shows some 140,000 clones, 65% to 80% of them seen only once. V lost 6 bases, J lost 5 bases, and 12 bases stayed unmatched. The CDR3 consists of 16 residues. Per germline, CDR1 MNHEY and CDR2 SVGEGT. V and J are TRBV6-2 or TRBV6-3 and TRBJ1-1, with 10 bases lining up with TRBD1. Sequencing used peripheral blood. This receptor was identified in a man aged 55 to 70 with acute or convalescent COVID-19. The CDR3 loop reads CASSDGQGVGRTEAFF. The CDR3 DNA sequence: TGTGCCAGCAGCGACGGACAGGGGGTAGGGAGGACTGAAGCTTTCTTT.